A selection of T cell receptor beta chains follows, all from one sample in a study of blood T cell repertoires in COVID-19. Only in-frame clones appear in the TCRdb table, and some are missing; sequencing was by immunoSEQ multiplex PCR. In the table there are 120,000 to 150,000 clones, about 89% of which are singletons. The material sequenced was peripheral blood. The source of these receptors is a man in his fifties who had recovered from COVID-19. Each CDR3 is given with its conserved first and last residue. Each record gives: J gene, V gene, clone size, D gene, CDR3 protein, CDR3 DNA. A D gene is named only where the DNA matches it firmly. Size is omitted from some rows. Given values are once, few, many or a class for expanded clones.

TRBJ2-7,TRBV5-6,once,NA,CASSRGSSYEQYF,TGTGCCAGCAGCCGCGGCTCCTCCTACGAGCAGTACTTC
TRBJ2-7,TRBV7-9,NA,TRBD1,CASSLGQAQTYEQYF,TGTGCCAGCAGCTTGGGACAGGCTCAAACCTACGAGCAGTACTTC
TRBJ2-1,TRBV7-6,NA,NA,CASSLEVASYNEQFF,TGTGCCAGCAGCTTAGAAGTAGCGTCCTACAATGAGCAGTTCTTC
TRBJ1-4,TRBV7-9,NA,TRBD1,CASSLSQGDNEKLFF,TGTGCCAGCAGCTTATCCCAGGGGGATAATGAAAAACTGTTTTTT
TRBJ1-2,TRBV19,NA,NA,CASSISANYGYTF,TGTGCCAGTAGTATCTCCGCTAACTATGGCTACACCTTC
TRBJ2-7,TRBV5-6,NA,NA,CASSPDPDREDEQYF,TGTGCCAGCAGCCCCGATCCCGACAGGGAGGACGAGCAGTACTTC
TRBJ1-5,TRBV7-2,NA,NA,CASSPGQGNQPQHF,TGTGCCAGCAGCCCCGGCCAGGGCAATCAGCCCCAGCATTTT
TRBJ1-4,TRBV12-5,NA,NA,CASGLVRTSGEKLFF,TGTGCTAGTGGTTTGGTAAGGACATCAGGTGAAAAACTGTTTTTT
TRBJ2-3,TRBV7-8,NA,TRBD2,CASTHGGVNTQYF,TGTGCCAGCACCCACGGGGGGGTGAATACGCAGTATTTT
TRBJ2-5,TRBV5-1,NA,TRBD2,CASSPGLAEETQYF,TGCGCCAGCAGCCCGGGACTAGCGGAAGAGACCCAGTACTTC
TRBJ2-2,TRBV11-2,NA,TRBD1,CASSPTGGADTGELFF,TGTGCCAGCAGCCCAACAGGGGGCGCGGACACCGGGGAGCTGTTTTTT
TRBJ1-5,TRBV6-1,NA,TRBD1,CASSEAGGNQPQHF,TGTGCCAGCAGTGAGGCAGGGGGGAATCAGCCCCAGCATTTT
TRBJ1-1,TRBV7-9,NA,TRBD1,CASSSSGGPEAFF,TGTGCCAGCAGCTCCTCAGGGGGCCCTGAAGCTTTCTTT
TRBJ1-1,TRBV7-9,once,NA,CASSSWTATEAFF,TGTGCCAGCAGCTCGTGGACAGCTACGGAAGCTTTCTTT
TRBJ2-5,TRBV5-8,NA,TRBD1,CASSPGQGGQETQYF,TGTGCCAGCAGCCCCGGACAGGGTGGGCAAGAGACCCAGTACTTC
TRBJ2-7,TRBV7-2,NA,TRBD1,CASSMGQGNHEQYF,TGTGCCAGCAGCATGGGACAGGGGAACCACGAGCAGTACTTC
TRBJ1-5,TRBV11-1,NA,NA,CASSLARSGKYNSNQPQHF,TGTGCCAGCAGCTTAGCGAGGTCAGGGAAATATAATAGCAATCAGCCCCAGCATTTT
TRBJ1-5,TRBV19,once,NA,CASSIADSRNQPQHF,TGTGCCAGTAGTATAGCTGACAGCCGGAATCAGCCCCAGCATTTT
TRBJ2-5,TRBV11-2,NA,NA,CASSLDNRGWETQYF,TGTGCCAGCAGCTTAGATAACCGAGGGTGGGAGACCCAGTACTTC
TRBJ2-5,TRBV30,NA,TRBD2,CAWSVRRGAETQYF,TGTGCCTGGAGTGTACGGCGGGGGGCAGAGACCCAGTACTTC
TRBJ2-1,TRBV5-1,NA,TRBD2,CASSLGLAGSSGNEQFF,TGCGCCAGCAGCCTGGGACTAGCGGGGAGTTCAGGCAATGAGCAGTTCTTC
TRBJ2-3,TRBV19,once,TRBD2,CASSIDPQRGRTDTQYF,TGTGCCAGTAGTATAGATCCCCAGCGGGGACGCACAGATACGCAGTATTTT
TRBJ2-3,TRBV19,NA,NA,CASSIDPRDTQYF,TGTGCCAGTAGTATAGATCCTAGAGATACGCAGTATTTT
TRBJ1-6,TRBV7-2,NA,NA,CASSLEQVNSPLHF,TGTGCCAGCAGCTTAGAACAAGTCAATTCACCCCTCCACTTT